This T cell receptor beta chain was identified in a study of CXCR3-negative and CXCR3-positive naive CD8 T cells. Whole-study findings and limits: In cryopreserved cells, CXCR3 expression partially decreased, and fresh PBMCs were used in most assays. Both naive subsets had comparably high diversity; memory CD8+ cells much lower.

Of note for this clonotype: Antigen unknown.

The authors made the TRB cDNA libraries by 5' RACE using UMI labels. For each CDR3 protein, TCRdb gives one entry from its re-call of the 5' RACE reads, without DNA. Reported are about 40,000 distinct CDR3 sequences; the ten largest clones contain 7.7%. Per the germline V gene, CDR1 is SGHTA and CDR2 is FQGTGA. This CDR3 is 15 amino acids long. The sample comprised memory CD8+ T cells from blood. The clonotype was recovered from a human donor in good health. Some clones in this sample may be carry-over from other donors' samples. V and J are TRBV7-3 and TRBJ1-1; TCRdb outputs TRBD1, but without DNA this stays unchecked. The CDR3 loop reads CASSFSGTGETEAFF.